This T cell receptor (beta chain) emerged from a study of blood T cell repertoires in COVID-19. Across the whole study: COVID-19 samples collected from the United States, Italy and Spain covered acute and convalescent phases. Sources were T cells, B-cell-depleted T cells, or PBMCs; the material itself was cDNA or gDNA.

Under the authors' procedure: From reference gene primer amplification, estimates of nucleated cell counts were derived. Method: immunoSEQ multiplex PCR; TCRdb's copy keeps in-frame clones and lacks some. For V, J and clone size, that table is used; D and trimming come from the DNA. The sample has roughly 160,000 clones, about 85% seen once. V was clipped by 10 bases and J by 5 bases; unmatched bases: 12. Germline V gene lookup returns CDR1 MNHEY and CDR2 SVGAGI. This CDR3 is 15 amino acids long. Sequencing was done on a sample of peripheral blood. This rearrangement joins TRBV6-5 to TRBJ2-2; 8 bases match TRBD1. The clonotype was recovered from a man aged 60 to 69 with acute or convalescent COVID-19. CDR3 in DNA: TGTGCCACCCGCAAGGCAGGGGGCAGGACCGGGGAGCTGTTTTTT. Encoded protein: CATRKAGGRTGELFF.